This entry lists 3 T cell receptor beta chains sequenced from one sample in a study of response to subunit inactivated influenza vaccine. Each CDR3 protein gets one entry after TCRdb re-called the RT-PCR reads with MiXCR. The sample yields about 620,000 distinct CDR3 sequences, approximately 10% seen once. Separately, the same data were catalogued under a study of T cells expressing NK-cell markers. That study reports: In generating TCR beta cDNA, 5'RACE template switching with UMIs was used.

Sequencing used PBMCs from blood, obtained on the day of vaccination. These receptors were obtained from a man aged 50 or older who received an inactivated influenza vaccine.

A word on this clonotype: A read error is possible here, since a much larger clone lies one base away. The rearrangement uses TRBV19 and TRBJ1-1, with 10 bases that match TRBD1. The germline V gene encodes CDR1 LNHDA and CDR2 SQIVND (reference sequence). V lost 5 bases and J lost 4; bases outside the gene matches: 4. This CDR3 is built from 14 residues. The CDR3 sequence: CASSVDRGSTEAFF. In DNA, the CDR3 is TGTGCCAGTAGTGTGGACAGGGGGAGCACTGAAGCTTTCTTT.

The chain has TRBV7-3 and TRBJ2-7; D is unresolved. From germline, CDR1 is SGHTA and CDR2 FQGTGA. Trimming stripped 0 bases from V and 10 bases from J, with 4 bases between. The CDR3 runs to 10 residues. The CDR3 is CASSLTSQYF. The DNA for the CDR3 is TGTGCCAGCAGCTTAACTAGTCAGTACTTC.

V and J are TRBV20-1 and TRBJ2-1; 8 bases are a match to TRBD2. Germline V gives CDR1 DFQATT, CDR2 SNEGSKA (reference sequence). V dropped 2 bases and J dropped 9; count of bases not matched to a gene: 6. The CDR3 loop spans 13 amino acids. The CDR3 here is CSARSGRSTEQFF. The CDR3 DNA follows: TGCAGTGCTAGAAGCGGGAGATCCACTGAGCAGTTCTTC.